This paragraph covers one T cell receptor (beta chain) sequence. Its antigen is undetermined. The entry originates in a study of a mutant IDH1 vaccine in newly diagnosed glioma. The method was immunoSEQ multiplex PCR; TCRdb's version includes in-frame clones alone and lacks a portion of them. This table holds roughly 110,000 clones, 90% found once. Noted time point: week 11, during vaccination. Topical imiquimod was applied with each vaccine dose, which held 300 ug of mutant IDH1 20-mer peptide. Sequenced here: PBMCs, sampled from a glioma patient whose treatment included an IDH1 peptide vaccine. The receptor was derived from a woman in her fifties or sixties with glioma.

The DNA for the CDR3 is TGTGCCAGCAGTTCTTTCGGGAGGGGAGCCGGGGAGCTGTTTTTT. Translating it yields CASSSFGRGAGELFF. The chain is built from TRBV5-4 and TRBJ2-2, with 8 positions matching TRBD2. This CDR3 spans 15 amino acids. The V segment lost 5 bases and the J segment 6 bases; nucleotides outside the gene matches: 9. The V gene's germline CDR1 is SGHNT and CDR2 YYREEE (reference sequence).